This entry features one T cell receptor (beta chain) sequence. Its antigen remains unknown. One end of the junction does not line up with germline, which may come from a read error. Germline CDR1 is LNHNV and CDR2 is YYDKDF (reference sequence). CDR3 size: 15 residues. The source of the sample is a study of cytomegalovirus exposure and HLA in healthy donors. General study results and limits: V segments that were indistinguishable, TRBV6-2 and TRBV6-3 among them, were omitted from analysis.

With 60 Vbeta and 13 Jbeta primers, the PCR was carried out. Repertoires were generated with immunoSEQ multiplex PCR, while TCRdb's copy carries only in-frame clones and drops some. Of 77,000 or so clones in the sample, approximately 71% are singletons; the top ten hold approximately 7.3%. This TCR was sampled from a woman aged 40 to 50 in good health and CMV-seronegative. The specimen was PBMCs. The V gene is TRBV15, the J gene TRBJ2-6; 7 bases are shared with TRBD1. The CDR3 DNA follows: TGTGCCACCAGCAGAGACGGAACAACTAGGGACAGTGAGGCTTTC. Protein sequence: CATSRDGTTRDSEAF.